These 14 T cell receptor beta chains were sequenced from one sample in a study of shared clonotypes between healthy human individuals. CD45RO-negative cells were positively selected for CCR7, leaving out terminally differentiated effector memory CD45RA+ cells. Profiling relied on immunoSEQ multiplex PCR, and the TCRdb table lists in-frame clones only, not all of them. Among about 2 million clones listed, 85% to 95% were seen once. The specimen sequenced was naive CD8+ T cells sorted from blood. The receptor source for this set is a man aged 18 to 30 in good health.

V gene TRBV10-1 combines with J gene TRBJ2-7; 9 bases agree with TRBD2. CDR1 WNHNN and CDR2 SYGVQD come from the germline V gene (reference sequence). The V and J ends lost 6 bases and 5 bases, in that order; junction bases with no gene match: 8. This CDR3 is built from 14 residues. This CDR3 is CASSFGLARNEQYF. CDR3 bases: TGCGCCAGCAGCTTCGGACTAGCGAGGAACGAGCAGTACTTC.

Only one count was recorded for this clone. The chain employs TRBV5-4 and TRBJ2-5, with TRBD1 matching over 9 bases. The CDR3 is made up of 14 amino acids. The V gene's germline CDR1 is SGHNT and CDR2 YYREEE (reference sequence). Trimming at V came to 5 bases and at J to 5 bases, leaving 7 bases not matched to a gene. The CDR3 sequence is CASRTTGGIETQYF. CDR3 sequence (DNA): TGTGCCAGCAGGACGACAGGGGGGATTGAGACCCAGTACTTC.

The rearrangement uses TRBV6-5 and TRBJ2-5, with TRBD1 identical over 8 bases. Germline lookup yields CDR1 MNHEY and CDR2 SVGAGI. Trimming took 2 bases from V and 1 from J; bases not matched to a gene: 6. The CDR3 has 16 amino acids. In DNA, the CDR3 is TGTGCCAGCAGTTACGGGACAGGACCGGGCCAAGAGACCCAGTACTTC. It specifies CASSYGTGPGQETQYF.

This chain connects TRBV19 to TRBJ1-1; D might be TRBD1 (5 bases). The CDR3 length is 15 residues. The germline V and J ends were trimmed by 5 bases and 10 bases, with 23 bases remaining between them. The V gene's germline CDR1 is LNHDA and CDR2 SQIVND (reference sequence). CDR3 loop: CASSSHLTDPSGAFF. For the CDR3, the DNA is TGTGCCAGTAGTTCGCACCTGACAGATCCCTCGGGAGCTTTCTTT.

CDR3 DNA: TGCAGCGCCAGTTCGCCCGGGGGGGAGCTGTTTTTT. The encoded protein is CSASSPGGELFF. The chain joins TRBV29-1 to TRBJ2-2; D is undetermined. The germline CDR1 and CDR2 sequences are SQVTM and ANQGSEA. V shed 7 bases and J shed 8 bases, with 14 bases lying between them. The CDR3 loop spans 12 amino acids.

V gene TRBV7-9 combines with J gene TRBJ1-2; D ambiguous. CDR3 length: 13 amino acids. Trimming shortened V by 7 bases and J by 6 bases, and 15 bases separated the two germline ends. Germline V CDR1 and CDR2: SEHNR, FQNEAQ (reference sequence). DNA for the CDR3: TGTGCCAGCACCCCGAGGACCGAAAATGGCTACACCTTC. This sequence encodes CASTPRTENGYTF.

The V call is TRBV9, the J call TRBJ2-2; D remains ambiguous. V gave up 0 bases and J gave up 4 bases, with 10 bases separating them. Per germline, CDR1 SGDLS and CDR2 YYNGEE. The CDR3 consists of 15 residues. CDR3 residues: CASSVVSGTTGELFF. The CDR3 nucleotides are TGTGCCAGCAGCGTAGTGTCAGGAACCACCGGGGAGCTGTTTTTT.

The V and J genes are TRBV5-4 and TRBJ1-4; TRBD1 is a possible D gene (5 bases). The germline CDR1 and CDR2 sequences are SGHNT and YYREEE (reference sequence). There are 14 residues in the CDR3. V was pared by 1 base and J by 5 bases, with 9 bases between. CDR3: CASSLWDENEKLFF. For the CDR3, the DNA is TGTGCCAGCAGCTTGTGGGACGAAAATGAAAAACTGTTTTTT.

This clone has only one observation. This chain uses TRBV4-1 with TRBJ2-7; the D is unclear. The CDR3 contains 14 residues. Germline CDR1 is MGHRA and CDR2 is YSYEKL. Trimming stripped 4 bases from V and 2 bases from J, with 12 bases between. CDR3 DNA sequence: TGCGCCAGCAGCCTTGACGGCGGCACCTACGAGCAGTACTTC. Protein sequence: CASSLDGGTYEQYF.

In the case of this clone: The same CDR3 can be traced to other DNA sequences in this sample. This sequence joins TRBV30 and TRBJ1-1, with D possibly being TRBD1 (5 bases). Germline V gene data show CDR1 as GTSNPN and CDR2 as SVGIG (reference sequence). CDR3 length: 13 amino acids. The germline V and J ends were trimmed by 0 bases and 4 bases, with 9 bases remaining between them. The CDR3 is CAWSVGVGTEAFF. CDR3 DNA: TGTGCCTGGAGTGTGGGGGTAGGCACTGAAGCTTTCTTT.

The V and J genes are TRBV19 and TRBJ2-1; 13 nucleotides agree with TRBD2. The V gene end was trimmed by 3 bases and the J gene end by 3 bases; junction bases not matched to a gene: 8. CDR3 size: 18 residues. Germline CDR1 is LNHDA and CDR2 is SQIVND (reference sequence). The DNA for the CDR3 is TGTGCCAGTAGTATTCCCCCTTGGACTAGCGGGGGCTACAATGAGCAGTTCTTC. Translation: CASSIPPWTSGGYNEQFF.

The rearrangement uses TRBV4-1 and TRBJ1-2; D gene uncertain. In germline, CDR1 is MGHRA, CDR2 YSYEKL. The CDR3 consists of 14 residues. Trimming removed 1 base from V and 4 bases from J, with 10 bases in between. CDR3 region: CASSQAAPFYGYTF. Here the CDR3 DNA reads TGCGCCAGCAGCCAAGCGGCACCGTTCTATGGCTACACCTTC.

The J gene is TRBJ2-1, the V gene TRBV2, with 9 positions matching TRBD2. CDR1 is SNHLY and CDR2 is FYNNEI in the germline V gene. The J segment lost 9 bases and the V segment lost 7 bases, leaving 13 bases of the junction unmatched. This CDR3 has 15 residues. The chain's CDR3 is CASKLAGEGSGEQFF. The DNA for the CDR3 is TGTGCCAGCAAGTTAGCGGGGGAAGGTTCGGGTGAGCAGTTCTTC.

The chain employs TRBV4-3 and TRBJ2-1; D may be TRBD1 (6 bases). Germline V gene lookup returns CDR1 LGHNA and CDR2 YSLEER. The V end was cut by 0 bases, the J end by 8 bases, with 17 bases between. The CDR3 is 16 residues long. The CDR3 sequence: CASSQEWQGSFDEQFF. CDR3 bases: TGCGCCAGCAGCCAAGAGTGGCAGGGGTCATTCGATGAGCAGTTCTTC.